These 4 T cell receptor beta chains came from one sample sequenced in a study of shared clonotypes between healthy human individuals. Method: immunoSEQ multiplex PCR; TCRdb's copy keeps in-frame clones and lacks some. The sample shows around 550,000 clones, 95% to 97% of them seen only once. The sample taken for sequencing was naive CD4+ T cells sorted from blood. Subset denoted: CD45RA+ positively selected. Source of these receptors: a young woman in good health.

Concerning this clone: One end of the junction does not line up with germline, which may come from a read error. The chain uses TRBV11-2 and TRBJ2-7; 8 bases align to TRBD2. Germline V gene lookup returns CDR1 SGHAT and CDR2 FQNNGV. The CDR3 length is 12 residues. This chain's CDR3 is CASSLEGTSSHF. The DNA of the CDR3 is TGTGCCAGCAGCTTAGAAGGGACTAGTTCGCACTTC.

As regards this clone: A junction boundary mismatches the germline segment, possibly from a read error. This chain joins TRBV18 and TRBJ1-5, with D unclear. Germline loops: CDR1 KGHSH, CDR2 LQKENI. The CDR3 totals 20 residues. The CDR3 bases are TGTGCCAGCTCCCCACGGCCCGCCGGGGTATCGCTATATAGCAATCAGCCCCAGCATTTT. Translating it yields CASSPRPAGVSLYSNQPQHF. Filled out from reference TRBV18 and TRBJ1-5, the complete variable domain reads NAGVMQNPRHLVRRRGQEARLRCSPMKGHSHVYWYRQLPEEGLKFMVYLQKENIIDESGMPKERFSAEFPKEGPSILRIQQVVRGDSAAYFCASSPRPAGVSLYSNQPQHFGDGTRLSIL.

In nucleotides, the CDR3 is TGTGCCAGCAGTAGGCACAATGAGCAGTTCTTC. This translates into CASSRHNEQFF. The chain uses TRBV27 and TRBJ2-1; no reliable D call. The CDR3 has 11 amino acids. V was pared by 5 bases and J by 5 bases, with 4 bases between. Germline V CDR1 and CDR2: MNHEY, SMNVEV (reference sequence).

The J gene is TRBJ1-5, the V gene TRBV28; D possibly corresponds to TRBD1 (5 bases). Trimming took off 6 bases at V and 5 bases at J, with 17 bases between the two ends. The CDR3 length is 15 residues. Germline V gives CDR1 MDHEN, CDR2 SYDVKM. The CDR3 DNA reads as TGTGCCAGCAGGACAACAGGAAGGCCCGATCAGCCCCAGCATTTT. It yields the protein CASRTTGRPDQPQHF. Complete variable domain (other parts from reference TRBV28 and TRBJ1-5): DVKVTQSSRYLVKRTGEKVFLECVQDMDHENMFWYRQDPGLGLRLIYFSYDVKMKEKGDIPEGYSVSREKKERFSLILESASTNQTSMYLCASRTTGRPDQPQHFGDGTRLSIL.